Below are 30 T cell receptor beta chains sequenced from a single sample in a study of blood T cell repertoires in COVID-19. Repertoires were generated with immunoSEQ multiplex PCR, while TCRdb's copy carries only in-frame clones and drops some. This table holds 200,000 to 300,000 clones, 85% to 90% found once. The sequencing input was peripheral blood. The receptors were gathered from a woman aged 40 to 50 with acute or convalescent COVID-19.

The rearrangement joins TRBV19 to TRBJ1-6, with 9 bases lining up with TRBD1. The V segment lost 4 bases and the J segment 8 bases; nucleotides outside the gene matches: 9. Germline assignment: CDR1 LNHDA and CDR2 SQIVND (reference sequence). This CDR3 has 16 amino acids. The CDR3 region is CASSTAPGTGYSPLHF. DNA for the CDR3: TGTGCCAGTAGTACAGCCCCCGGGACAGGGTATTCACCCCTCCACTTT.

This clone was seen only once. The CDR3 region has the DNA TGTGCTAGTGGCGGACAGGGCGCCGGCTACACCTTC. It codes for CASGGQGAGYTF. This chain joins TRBV12-5 and TRBJ1-2; TRBD1 agrees at 8 bases. J lost 8 bases, V lost 6 bases, and 5 bases had no gene match. CDR1 is LGHNT and CDR2 is FRNRAP in the germline V gene. CDR3 length: 12 residues.

The genes are TRBV2 and TRBJ2-3; maybe TRBD2 (5 bases). The CDR3 is 13 amino acids. CDR1 and CDR2 from the germline V gene are SNHLY and FYNNEI. V lost 5 bases and J 6 bases, leaving 12 bases between the germline ends. The CDR3 region has the DNA TGTGCCAGCAGTCAACTAGGATCCGATACGCAGTATTTT. Translating gives CASSQLGSDTQYF. The complete variable domain, with remaining parts taken from reference TRBV2 and TRBJ2-3, reads EPEVTQTPSHQVTQMGQEVILRCVPISNHLYFYWYRQILGQKVEFLVSFYNNEISEKSEIFDDQFSVERPDGSNFTLKIRSTKLEDSAMYFCASSQLGSDTQYFGPGTRLTVL.

J is TRBJ1-1 and V is TRBV29-1, with a weak D call TRBD1 (6 bases). CDR1 SQVTM and CDR2 ANQGSEA come from the germline V gene. With 7 bases removed from V and 5 bases from J, the gap between germline ends came to 17 bases. The length of the CDR3 is 13 residues. This CDR3 reads CSGHRAQGTEAFF. The CDR3 bases are TGCAGCGGACACCGGGCCCAGGGGACTGAAGCTTTCTTT.

The chain couples TRBV7-2 to TRBJ1-3; D gene uncertain. This CDR3 region has 16 residues. The V gene's germline CDR1 is SGHTA and CDR2 FQGNSA. Trimming shortened V by 1 base and J by 0 bases, and 10 bases separated the two germline ends. CDR3 coding DNA: TGTGCCAGCAGCTTAGTTGAGGGCCTCTCTGGAAACACCATATATTTT. Translated, it gives CASSLVEGLSGNTIYF.

The chain recombines TRBV11-2 with TRBJ1-2, with TRBD1 matching 8 bases. Trimming removed 6 bases from V and 4 bases from J; junction bases left unmatched: 10. The CDR3 totals 15 residues. Germline-derived CDR1 and CDR2 are SGHAT and FQNNGV. The CDR3 DNA sequence: TGTGCCAGCAGAAAACTCGACAGGGGAGGCTATGGCTACACCTTC. It specifies CASRKLDRGGYGYTF.

The chain joins TRBV5-1 to TRBJ1-4; TRBD1 aligns across 10 bases. Unmatched junction bases numbered 6, after V lost 4 bases and J lost 0 bases. CDR1 SGHRS and CDR2 YFSETQ come from the germline V gene. The CDR3 contains 17 residues. For the CDR3, the DNA is TGCGCCAGCAGCCTAGGGACAGGGGACGCAACTAATGAAAAACTGTTTTTT. Translation: CASSLGTGDATNEKLFF.

The rearrangement joins TRBV9 to TRBJ2-3; no clear D. The CDR3 loop spans 13 amino acids. Trimming cost V 2 bases and J 3 bases, with 7 bases left between them. Germline CDR1 is SGDLS and CDR2 is YYNGEE. CDR3 nucleotide sequence: TGTGCCAGCAGCGTCCCCGGGACAGATACGCAGTATTTT. Its protein is CASSVPGTDTQYF.

The chain links TRBV5-6 to TRBJ2-7, with D unclear. The V gene's germline CDR1 is SGHDT and CDR2 YYEEEE. V lost 4 bases, J lost 4 bases, and 12 bases lay in between. CDR3 size: 13 residues. The CDR3 nucleotides are TGTGCCAGCAGCCCGGCGGCCGAGTACGAGCAGTACGTC. Translating it yields CASSPAAEYEQYV.

The V gene is TRBV9, the J gene TRBJ2-3; D perhaps matches TRBD2 (6 bases). V was trimmed by 4 bases and J by 3 bases, leaving 18 bases between them. Germline V lookup: CDR1 SGDLS, CDR2 YYNGEE. The CDR3 is 16 amino acids. As DNA, the CDR3 is TGTGCCAGCAGCTCGGCCCAGAGGCTAGCGACAGATACGCAGTATTTT. Translated: CASSSAQRLATDTQYF.

The chain carries TRBV7-9 and TRBJ1-2; D perhaps matches TRBD1 (6 bases). This CDR3 is 14 amino acids long. Germline V lookup: CDR1 SEHNR, CDR2 FQNEAQ (reference sequence). V was cut by 3 bases and J by 7 bases, with 15 bases left in between. CDR3 in DNA: TGTGCCAGCAGCTTCGGACAGCCAGAGGGTGGCTACACCTTC. Translation gives CASSFGQPEGGYTF.

The CDR3 here is CASSRGQGNYGYTF. The CDR3 region has the DNA TGTGCCAGCAGCCGTGGTCAGGGGAACTATGGCTACACCTTC. The chain couples TRBV11-2 to TRBJ1-2; possible D gene TRBD1, 6 bases. The V gene lost 5 bases and the J gene lost 2 bases, with 12 bases spanning the gap. CDR1 and CDR2 from the germline V gene are SGHAT and FQNNGV. The length of the CDR3 is 14 residues.

V usage is TRBV5-1 and J usage is TRBJ1-5; D is undetermined. Trimming removed 3 bases from V and 2 bases from J, with 12 bases in between. The CDR3 has 15 amino acids. Germline V CDR1 and CDR2: SGHRS, YFSETQ. CDR3 amino acids: CASSYNGVGNQPQHF. As DNA, the CDR3 is TGCGCCAGCAGCTATAACGGGGTTGGCAATCAGCCCCAGCATTTT.

The CDR3 loop is CASSVPGQGANEQFF. As DNA, the CDR3 is TGTGCCAGTAGTGTACCGGGACAGGGGGCGAATGAGCAGTTCTTC. This sequence joins TRBV19 and TRBJ2-1; 12 nucleotides agree with TRBD1. The junction had 6 bases not matched to a gene; V was cut back by 5 bases and J by 7 bases. The CDR3 contains 15 residues. Germline CDR1 LNHDA, CDR2 SQIVND (reference sequence).

The V call is TRBV21-1, the J call TRBJ1-1; no check of the table's D call, TRBD1, against the DNA was made. TRBV21-1 is designated a pseudogene. This CDR3 has 12 amino acids. The chain's CDR3 is CASSKGDREAFF. The CDR3 nucleotides read TGTGCCAGCAGCAAGGGCGACAGGGAGGCTTTCTTT.

This chain links TRBV18 with TRBJ1-2, with 9 nucleotides matching TRBD1. This CDR3 spans 16 amino acids. Trimming cost V 5 bases and J 4 bases; bases outside gene matches: 11. The germline CDR1 and CDR2 sequences are KGHSH and LQKENI. CDR3 bases: TGTGCCAGCTCAGAAACACAGGGGGCGGGCAGCTATGGCTACACCTTC. This translates into CASSETQGAGSYGYTF. Looking up the rest from reference TRBV18 and TRBJ1-2 gives the full variable domain: NAGVMQNPRHLVRRRGQEARLRCSPMKGHSHVYWYRQLPEEGLKFMVYLQKENIIDESGMPKERFSAEFPKEGPSILRIQQVVRGDSAAYFCASSETQGAGSYGYTFGSGTRLTVV.

The J gene is TRBJ1-3, the V gene TRBV5-8, with a tentative D call TRBD1 (6 bases). Germline-derived CDR1 and CDR2 are SGHTS and YDEGEE. V was trimmed by 1 base and J by 1 base, leaving 12 bases between them. The CDR3 loop spans 16 amino acids. For the CDR3, the DNA is TGTGCCAGCAGCTTGAGCATGGGGGCGTCTGGAAACACCATATATTTT. It specifies CASSLSMGASGNTIYF. The full variable domain, completed using reference TRBV5-8 and TRBJ1-3, is EAGVTQSPTHLIKTRGQQATLRCSPISGHTSVYWYQQALGLGLQFLLWYDEGEERNRGNFPPRFSGRQFPNYSSELNVNALELEDSALYLCASSLSMGASGNTIYFGEGSWLTVV.

V and J are TRBV7-3 and TRBJ2-1; 15 bases agree with TRBD2. CDR1 is SGHTA, CDR2 FQGTGA, per germline. The CDR3 is made up of 15 amino acids. V was pared by 5 bases and J by 6 bases, with 2 bases of the junction left unmatched. CDR3 bases: TGTGCCAGCAGCGGACTAGCGGGGGGGCTCAATGAGCAGTTCTTC. Its protein is CASSGLAGGLNEQFF.

This clone came up once. CDR3 region: CASSLGIPGQGTPAQYF. In DNA, the CDR3 is TGCGCCAGCAGCTTGGGGATTCCGGGACAGGGGACCCCCGCGCAGTATTTT. The chain employs TRBV5-1 and TRBJ2-3; 10 positions match TRBD1. Trimming cost V 0 bases and J 10 bases; bases outside gene matches: 14. This CDR3 has 17 amino acids. Germline V CDR1 and CDR2: SGHRS, YFSETQ.

This clone occurred once. The chain employs TRBV12-3 or TRBV12-4 and TRBJ1-2; the match to TRBD1 covers 8 bases. V was clipped by 6 bases and J by 4 bases; unmatched bases: 4. The CDR3 loop spans 13 amino acids. CDR3 sequence (DNA): TGTGCCAGCAGGCGCGGGACAGGCTATGGCTACACCTTC. It encodes CASRRGTGYGYTF.

The chain is built from TRBV27 and TRBJ1-5; no clear D gene. Germline CDR1 MNHEY, CDR2 SMNVEV (reference sequence). V lost 5 bases and J lost 3, with 14 bases in between. The CDR3 spans 15 residues. CDR3 residues: CASSALQELNQPQHF. CDR3 DNA: TGTGCCAGCAGTGCGCTCCAGGAACTCAATCAGCCCCAGCATTTT.

This rearrangement joins TRBV7-7 to TRBJ2-1; D not resolved. Per germline, CDR1 SSHAT and CDR2 FNYEAQ (reference sequence). Trimming took off 1 base at V and 0 bases at J, with 4 bases between the two ends. This CDR3 contains 14 residues. CDR3: CASSLGGSYNEQFF. CDR3 DNA sequence: TGTGCCAGCAGCTTAGGCGGCTCCTACAATGAGCAGTTCTTC.

The rearrangement joins TRBV2 to TRBJ1-1; TRBD1 might be the D (6 bases). This CDR3 is built from 13 residues. V gave up 5 bases and J gave up 4 bases, with 11 bases separating them. Germline V gene data show CDR1 as SNHLY and CDR2 as FYNNEI. CDR3 bases: TGTGCCAGCAGTTTACGGGACACCACTGAAGCTTTCTTT. As protein: CASSLRDTTEAFF.

The chain joins TRBV6-5 to TRBJ1-6; 10 bases fit TRBD1. Trimming took 2 bases from V and 7 from J; bases not matched to a gene: 2. CDR1 and CDR2 (germline): MNHEY, SVGAGI. The CDR3 loop spans 15 amino acids. CDR3 loop: CASSYEGQGNSPLHF. The CDR3 DNA reads TGTGCCAGCAGTTACGAGGGACAGGGGAATTCACCCCTCCACTTT.

The chain uses TRBV14 and TRBJ2-7, with D tentatively TRBD1 (5 bases). Per germline, CDR1 SGHDN and CDR2 FVKESK. V was shortened by 2 bases and J by 7 bases, with 9 bases between the two germline ends. This CDR3 is 12 amino acids long. Here the CDR3 reads CASSQSGYEQYV. The CDR3 DNA sequence: TGTGCCAGCAGCCAATCAGGGTATGAGCAGTACGTC.

For the CDR3, the DNA is TGTGCCACCAGTGATTTCGGGACAGGGGCGTACTACGAGCAGTACGTC. This codes for CATSDFGTGAYYEQYV. The chain joins TRBV24-1 to TRBJ2-7, with 10 bases aligning to TRBD1. Germline lookup yields CDR1 KGHDR and CDR2 SFDVKD. J lost 3 bases, V lost 1 base, and 5 bases had no gene match. The CDR3 is made up of 16 amino acids.

This rearrangement joins TRBV10-3 to TRBJ2-1, with TRBD1 matching over 9 bases. The CDR3 has 18 amino acids. The V and J ends lost 4 bases and 8 bases, in that order; junction bases with no gene match: 18. Germline CDR1 ENHRY, CDR2 SYGVKD. DNA for the CDR3: TGTGCCATCAGTGGGCCAGGCCCGGCGGACAGGGGAGGTTATGAGCAGTTCTTC. Translating gives CAISGPGPADRGGYEQFF.

This CDR3 reads CASSLADRGNYGYTF. The CDR3 DNA follows: TGTGCCAGCAGCTTGGCCGACAGGGGAAACTATGGCTACACCTTC. The rearrangement joins TRBV5-4 to TRBJ1-2, with 8 bases aligning to TRBD1. V lost 0 bases, J lost 2 bases, and 3 bases stayed unmatched. The germline CDR1 and CDR2 sequences are SGHNT and YYREEE (reference sequence). The CDR3 covers 15 residues.

This chain links TRBV12-3 or TRBV12-4 with TRBJ1-1; maybe TRBD1 (6 bases). The CDR3 length is 13 residues. V dropped 10 bases and J dropped 4 bases, with 16 bases sitting between them. Here the CDR3 reads CAIGGLRGTEAFF. The CDR3 DNA follows: TGTGCCATCGGGGGGCTAAGAGGCACTGAAGCTTTCTTT.

The V gene is TRBV5-1, the J gene TRBJ1-4; 8 bases fit TRBD1. The CDR3 extends over 15 amino acids. Germline V lookup: CDR1 SGHRS, CDR2 YFSETQ. The J segment lost 6 bases and the V segment lost 4 bases, leaving 8 bases of the junction unmatched. This chain's CDR3 is CASSPGQGGYEKLFF. The DNA of the CDR3 is TGCGCCAGCAGCCCCGGACAGGGAGGTTATGAAAAACTGTTTTTT.